The 10 T cell receptor beta chains below were found in one sample sequenced in a study of vaccination effects on CD4 cells after COVID-19 (dated by TCRdb to between 2020 and 2023). After around ten days of culture, CD4+ T cells were isolated with the EasySep CD4+ T cell isolation kit. Library preparation used the immunoSEQ multiplex PCR assay. Entries here come from immuneACCESS through TCRdb and include only in-frame sequences with V and J called. Some clones fail to appear in such tables; in the studies checked, an unresolved V gene covers under half of the shortfall, and the cause of the remainder is unknown. This sample has more than 45,000 clones in its table, and 60% to 85% of those were observed once. The ten largest make up about 10% of the sample. Their antigens remain unidentified. Here the sequenced sample was CD4+ T cells from PBMCs cultured without peptide, taken before COVID-19 vaccination. Source of these receptors: a human donor who had a prior SARS-CoV-2 infection.

V usage is TRBV28 and J usage is TRBJ2-7; D call uncertain. The CDR3 spans 11 residues. Trimming took off 2 bases at V and 9 bases at J, with 8 bases between the two ends. CDR1 and CDR2 from the germline V gene are MDHEN and SYDVKM. For the CDR3, the DNA is TGTGCCAGCAGTTTAAACGCAAGGCAGTACTTC. Translated, it gives CASSLNARQYF.

The chain uses TRBV7-9 and TRBJ2-7; 7 nucleotides line up with TRBD2. Germline V gene lookup returns CDR1 SEHNR and CDR2 FQNEAQ (reference sequence). The V gene end was trimmed by 5 bases and the J gene end by 4 bases; junction bases not matched to a gene: 14. The CDR3 has 16 amino acids. The CDR3 region is CASSPPSGMGFYEQYF. The CDR3 nucleotides are TGTGCCAGCAGCCCCCCGAGCGGGATGGGATTTTACGAGCAGTACTTC.

V usage is TRBV5-1 and J usage is TRBJ1-1; 11 bases are shared with TRBD1. The CDR3 sequence is 12 residues long. CDR1 is SGHRS, CDR2 YFSETQ, per germline. The junction had 1 base not matched to a gene; V was cut back by 5 bases and J by 7 bases. The CDR3 here is CASRGQGGEAFF. In DNA form, the CDR3 reads TGCGCCAGCAGGGGACAGGGGGGTGAAGCTTTCTTT.

V is TRBV2 and J is TRBJ2-2; 10 bases are a match to TRBD2. Germline values: CDR1 SNHLY, CDR2 FYNNEI. This CDR3 comprises 15 residues. Trimming cost V 5 bases and J 7 bases; bases outside gene matches: 7. CDR3 bases: TGTGCCAGCAGTTCGAGCGGGGGGGCAGGCGGGGAGCTGTTTTTT. Translation: CASSSSGGAGGELFF.

The rearrangement links TRBV12-5 to TRBJ2-1; 12 bases are a match to TRBD1. The germline V gene encodes CDR1 LGHNT and CDR2 FRNRAP. V dropped 5 bases and J dropped 10; count of bases not matched to a gene: 9. This CDR3 has 15 residues. CDR3 region: CASGQGTGGLGEQFF. In nucleotides, the CDR3 is TGTGCTAGTGGTCAAGGGACAGGGGGCTTGGGAGAGCAGTTCTTC.

This chain uses TRBV7-6 with TRBJ2-7; TRBD1 matches at 9 bases. CDR3 size: 16 residues. Germline values: CDR1 SGHVS, CDR2 FNYEAQ. Trimming cost V 1 base and J 3 bases; bases outside gene matches: 7. This CDR3 reads CASSLGPSTGGYEQYF. The CDR3 coding sequence is TGTGCCAGCAGCTTAGGCCCCTCGACAGGGGGCTACGAGCAGTACTTC.

In its sample, this clone is medium-sized. The CDR3 here is CASSPPGRLRRDGYTF. In DNA, the CDR3 is TGTGCCAGCTCACCACCGGGGAGACTCAGAAGGGATGGCTACACCTTC. J is TRBJ1-2 and V is TRBV18; D gene uncertain. The germline V gene has CDR1 KGHSH and CDR2 LQKENI. V shed 0 bases and J shed 6 bases, with 17 bases lying between them. The CDR3 loop spans 16 amino acids. The full variable domain, completed using reference TRBV18 and TRBJ1-2, is NAGVMQNPRHLVRRRGQEARLRCSPMKGHSHVYWYRQLPEEGLKFMVYLQKENIIDESGMPKERFSAEFPKEGPSILRIQQVVRGDSAAYFCASSPPGRLRRDGYTFGSGTRLTVV.

V is TRBV7-3 and J is TRBJ2-3; TRBD2 aligns across 7 bases. This CDR3 is built from 15 residues. CDR1 SGHTA and CDR2 FQGTGA come from the germline V gene. The V and J ends lost 5 bases and 4 bases, in that order; junction bases with no gene match: 9. CDR3 nucleotide sequence: TGTGCCAGCAGCAAGTTGGGGGGGTTCTCAGATACGCAGTATTTT. This codes for CASSKLGGFSDTQYF.

The chain couples TRBV5-4 to TRBJ2-1; 11 bases are a match to TRBD2. Trimming cost V 2 bases and J 8 bases; bases outside gene matches: 3. This CDR3 region has 14 residues. CDR1 is SGHNT and CDR2 is YYREEE in the germline V gene (reference sequence). CDR3 bases: TGTGCCAGCAGCTTACTAGCGGGAGTTTATGAGCAGTTCTTC. Protein: CASSLLAGVYEQFF.

The rearrangement joins TRBV9 to TRBJ1-6, with D unclear. The ends were cut back, 3 bases at V and 8 bases at J, with 18 bases in the middle. CDR1 and CDR2 from the germline V gene are SGDLS and YYNGEE. The CDR3 runs 16 residues. CDR3 region: CASSAYSISIDSPLHF. The CDR3 DNA is TGTGCCAGCAGCGCGTACAGTATAAGCATAGATTCACCCCTCCACTTT.